Presented here are 30 T cell receptor beta chains from one specimen sequenced in a study of blood T cell repertoires in COVID-19. Libraries were prepared by immunoSEQ multiplex PCR; TCRdb keeps only in-frame clonotypes and omits some of them. The table shows tens of thousands of clones, with more than 70% occurring only once. Sequenced sample: peripheral blood. The receptors stem from a woman of 80 years or more with acute or convalescent COVID-19.

The CDR3 DNA sequence: TGTGCCAGCATGGCAGGCCCTAATGAAAAACTGTTTTTT. Residues: CASMAGPNEKLFF. The chain uses TRBV2 and TRBJ1-4, with no clear D. Germline V gives CDR1 SNHLY, CDR2 FYNNEI. Between the trimmed V and J ends, which lost 7 bases and 3 bases, there was a span of 9 bases. The CDR3 length is 13 residues.

A few counts support this clone. The gene calls are TRBV3-1 (or the pseudogene TRBV3-2) and TRBJ1-6; TRBD1 might be the D (6 bases). The length of the CDR3 is 16 residues. Trimming removed 8 bases from V and 11 bases from J, with 25 bases in between. From germline, CDR1 is LGHDT and CDR2 YNNKEL (reference sequence). CDR3 sequence: CASDLLDSHGGAPLHF. CDR3 DNA sequence: TGTGCCAGCGACCTCCTGGACAGCCATGGGGGGGCACCCCTCCACTTT.

V gene TRBV3-1 (or the pseudogene TRBV3-2) combines with J gene TRBJ2-1; D unclear. The CDR3 is made up of 15 amino acids. Germline V CDR1 and CDR2: LGHDT, YNNKEL (reference sequence). V was clipped by 0 bases and J by 6 bases, with 12 bases between them. This chain's CDR3 is CASSQEPSSFNEQFF. The CDR3 region has the DNA TGTGCCAGCAGCCAAGAGCCTAGTTCGTTCAATGAGCAGTTCTTC.

The V gene is TRBV6-5, the J gene TRBJ1-2, with a weak D call TRBD1 (6 bases). The germline CDR1 and CDR2 sequences are MNHEY and SVGAGI. Deletions cut 6 bases from V and 6 bases from J, with 17 bases between. CDR3 length: 14 amino acids. The chain's CDR3 is CASRTGQPIDGYTF. The CDR3, as DNA: TGTGCCAGCAGAACGGGACAACCCATCGATGGCTACACCTTC.

This chain links TRBV6-6 with TRBJ2-5; 7 nucleotides match TRBD1. Germline V lookup: CDR1 MNHNY, CDR2 SVGAGI (reference sequence). V lost 4 bases, J lost 4 bases, and 6 bases stayed unmatched. The CDR3 contains 14 residues. CDR3 DNA sequence: TGTGCCAGCAGTTTCATCACAGGGGCAGAGACCCAGTACTTC. Translation gives CASSFITGAETQYF.

V usage is TRBV11-2 and J usage is TRBJ2-3, with 14 bases aligning to TRBD2. The CDR3 is 18 residues long. In germline, CDR1 is SGHAT, CDR2 FQNNGV. The V and J ends lost 4 bases and 5 bases, in that order; junction bases with no gene match: 11. The CDR3 DNA sequence: TGTGCCAGCAGCTCCCTTTCGACTAGCGGGGGGGCCTTAGATACGCAGTATTTT. Protein product: CASSSLSTSGGALDTQYF. The full variable domain, rest sourced from reference TRBV11-2 and TRBJ2-3, is EAGVAQSPRYKIIEKRQSVAFWCNPISGHATLYWYQQILGQGPKLLIQFQNNGVVDDSQLPKDRFSAERLKGVDSTLKIQPAKLEDSAVYLCASSSLSTSGGALDTQYFGPGTRLTVL.

J is TRBJ2-5 and V is TRBV4-1; 8 bases map to TRBD2. CDR1 is MGHRA, CDR2 YSYEKL, per germline. The CDR3 length is 16 residues. J gave up 5 bases and V 0 bases, and 8 bases lay outside the gene matches. DNA for the CDR3: TGCGCCAGCAGCCAAGATCCAAGCGGGGGCGGGGAGACCCAGTACTTC. Translated, it gives CASSQDPSGGGETQYF.

The chain employs TRBV11-2 and TRBJ1-2; the D gene is possibly TRBD1 (5 bases). The V gene lost 5 bases and the J gene lost 6 bases, with 16 bases spanning the gap. The CDR3 is 14 residues long. Germline-derived CDR1 and CDR2 are SGHAT and FQNNGV. The DNA of the CDR3 is TGTGCCAGCAGCCCTAGTTGGGGGGAGGATGGCTACACCTTC. It translates to CASSPSWGEDGYTF. The full variable domain, rest sourced from reference TRBV11-2 and TRBJ1-2, is EAGVAQSPRYKIIEKRQSVAFWCNPISGHATLYWYQQILGQGPKLLIQFQNNGVVDDSQLPKDRFSAERLKGVDSTLKIQPAKLEDSAVYLCASSPSWGEDGYTFGSGTRLTVV.

This clone came up once. V and J are TRBV12-3 or TRBV12-4 and TRBJ2-1; 9 bases line up with TRBD2. CDR3 length equals 12 residues. J gave up 14 bases and V 8 bases, and 10 bases lay outside the gene matches. The CDR3 bases are TGTGCCAGCGGACTAGGACTAGCGCGGAAGTTCTTC. This codes for CASGLGLARKFF.

The rearrangement joins TRBV18 to TRBJ1-1, with D perhaps matching TRBD1 (6 bases). Germline V lookup: CDR1 KGHSH, CDR2 LQKENI. The CDR3 spans 16 residues. Between the trimmed V and J ends, which lost 0 bases and 7 bases, there was a span of 18 bases. The CDR3: CASSPPGGPYGGEAFF. As DNA, the CDR3 is TGTGCCAGCTCACCACCCGGGGGGCCATATGGAGGTGAAGCTTTCTTT.

CDR3 nucleotides: TGTGCCAGCAACCCGGGACAGGGGGCCTCCTATAATTCACCCCTCCACTTT. It is translated as CASNPGQGASYNSPLHF. The rearrangement uses TRBV21-1 and TRBJ1-6; the table names TRBD1, a call not compared with the DNA. TRBV21-1 is a documented pseudogene. This CDR3 has 17 residues.

In its sample, this clone was seen once. This chain joins TRBV6-5 and TRBJ1-3, with D hard to call. The CDR3 is 14 amino acids. Germline loops: CDR1 MNHEY, CDR2 SVGAGI. Trimming cost V 6 bases and J 0 bases, with 9 bases left between them. CDR3 loop: CASSPGVSGNTIYF. Here the CDR3 DNA reads TGTGCCAGCAGCCCCGGAGTCTCTGGAAACACCATATATTTT.

This clone is a singleton in its sample. The chain combines TRBV5-1 with TRBJ2-1, with 7 bases identical to TRBD2. The length of the CDR3 is 15 residues. Germline CDR1 reads SGHRS; CDR2 reads YFSETQ. J was trimmed by 8 bases and V by 4 bases; bases with no gene match: 12. In DNA form, the CDR3 reads TGCGCCAGCAGCATGACGACGGGAGGATACGATGAGCAGTTCTTC. Amino acid sequence: CASSMTTGGYDEQFF. Full variable domain (remainder filled in from reference TRBV5-1 and TRBJ2-1): KAGVTQTPRYLIKTRGQQVTLSCSPISGHRSVSWYQQTPGQGLQFLFEYFSETQRNKGNFPGRFSGRQFSNSRSEMNVSTLELGDSALYLCASSMTTGGYDEQFFGPGTRLTVL.

The chain combines TRBV15 with TRBJ1-1, with TRBD1 identical over 10 bases. This CDR3 region has 15 residues. With V trimmed by 4 bases and J by 4 bases, 6 bases remained unmatched. Per germline, CDR1 LNHNV and CDR2 YYDKDF (reference sequence). The CDR3 sequence is CATSTGQGSLTEAFF. CDR3 sequence (DNA): TGTGCCACCAGCACGGGACAGGGGTCTCTCACTGAAGCTTTCTTT. Using reference TRBV15 and TRBJ1-1 for the parts outside the CDR3, the full variable domain is DAMVIQNPRYQVTQFGKPVTLSCSQTLNHNVMYWYQQKSSQAPKLLFHYYDKDFNNEADTPDNFQSRRPNTSFCFLDIRSPGLGDTAMYLCATSTGQGSLTEAFFGQGTRLTVV.

V usage is TRBV5-1 and J usage is TRBJ1-6, with D possibly being TRBD1 (5 bases). The V end was cut by 0 bases, the J end by 14 bases, with 18 bases between. CDR1 is SGHRS, CDR2 YFSETQ, per germline. This CDR3 contains 15 residues. The CDR3 region has the DNA TGCGCCAGCAGCTTGGCTGGGCAGGGAAGTGGGGCCCTCCACTTT. Its translation is CASSLAGQGSGALHF.

The chain combines TRBV3-1 (or the pseudogene TRBV3-2) with TRBJ2-7, with TRBD2 matching 11 bases. The ends lost 4 bases at V and 4 bases at J; junction bases unmatched: 6. The germline V gene has CDR1 LGHDT and CDR2 YNNKEL (reference sequence). The CDR3 has 15 amino acids. CDR3 nucleotides: TGTGCCAGCAGCCTCGATAGCGGGGGGGCGTACGAGCAGTACTTC. The encoded protein is CASSLDSGGAYEQYF.

The chain combines TRBV19 with TRBJ2-7, with a possible D match to TRBD2 (5 bases). Trimming cost V 6 bases and J 12 bases, with 12 bases left between them. This CDR3 has 10 residues. The V gene's germline CDR1 is LNHDA and CDR2 SQIVND (reference sequence). The CDR3 nucleotides are TGTGCCAGTAGGGTGGGAGAGGGGTACGTC. It is translated as CASRVGEGYV.

The rearrangement uses TRBV18 and TRBJ2-6; 13 nucleotides match TRBD2. Per germline, CDR1 KGHSH and CDR2 LQKENI. Unmatched junction bases numbered 8, after V lost 3 bases and J lost 0 bases. The CDR3 has 20 residues. The CDR3 reads CASSPKEGLAGYSGANVLTF. The CDR3 DNA is TGTGCCAGCTCACCCAAAGAGGGACTAGCGGGGTACTCTGGGGCCAACGTCCTGACTTTC.

This clone was detected only once. In nucleotides, the CDR3 is TGTGCCAGCAGCCAAACGACACAGGGACCTAGCACAGATACGCAGTATTTT. Translating it yields CASSQTTQGPSTDTQYF. V and J are TRBV28 and TRBJ2-3, with D perhaps TRBD1 (6 bases). This CDR3 comprises 17 residues. Germline V gene sequence: CDR1 MDHEN, CDR2 SYDVKM. V gave up 6 bases and J gave up 0 bases, with 19 bases separating them.

V and J are TRBV5-6 and TRBJ2-2; 10 bases line up with TRBD2. The CDR3 consists of 15 residues. Germline CDR1 reads SGHDT; CDR2 reads YYEEEE. Losses at the gene ends were 3 bases for V and 3 bases for J; bases not matched to a gene: 2. The chain's CDR3 is CASSSLAGDTGELFF. The CDR3 nucleotides read TGTGCCAGCAGCTCCCTAGCGGGGGACACCGGGGAGCTGTTTTTT. Combining the CDR3 with reference TRBV5-6 and TRBJ2-2 gives the whole variable domain DAGVTQSPTHLIKTRGQQVTLRCSPKSGHDTVSWYQQALGQGPQFIFQYYEEEERQRGNFPDRFSGHQFPNYSSELNVNALLLGDSALYLCASSSLAGDTGELFFGEGSRLTVL.

The rearrangement links TRBV12-5 to TRBJ2-3; unclear D gene. Trimming removed 1 base from V and 5 bases from J, with 7 bases in between. The CDR3 sequence is 13 residues long. Looked up from germline, CDR1 is LGHNT and CDR2 is FRNRAP. The DNA for the CDR3 is TGTGCTAGTGGTTTGGAAACCGGAGATACGCAGTATTTT. This sequence encodes CASGLETGDTQYF.

This clone was found once. The V gene is TRBV3-1 (or the pseudogene TRBV3-2), the J gene TRBJ2-1, with 8 bases aligning to TRBD1. V dropped 2 bases and J dropped 8; count of bases not matched to a gene: 8. Germline V gene data show CDR1 as LGHDT and CDR2 as YNNKEL (reference sequence). CDR3 length: 15 residues. The CDR3 sequence is CASSQIGTGGYEQFF. CDR3 nucleotides: TGTGCCAGCAGCCAAATCGGCACAGGGGGTTATGAGCAGTTCTTC.

This clone was observed a few times. This sequence joins TRBV6-5 and TRBJ1-1; D is uncertain. V lost 6 bases to trimming and J lost 0 bases, with 8 bases between them. The length of the CDR3 is 13 residues. Germline lookup yields CDR1 MNHEY and CDR2 SVGAGI. DNA of the CDR3: TGTGCCAGCAGGGCGGGAGTGAACACTGAAGCTTTCTTT. As protein: CASRAGVNTEAFF.

V usage is TRBV29-1 and J usage is TRBJ2-5; 11 bases are shared with TRBD2. The CDR3 runs to 15 residues. The germline CDR1 and CDR2 sequences are SQVTM and ANQGSEA. Losses at the gene ends were 6 bases for V and 2 bases for J; bases not matched to a gene: 8. CDR3 nucleotides: TGCAGCGTCCAAACTAGCGGGGGACCTCAAGAGACCCAGTACTTC. This sequence encodes CSVQTSGGPQETQYF. Variable domain in full (rest from reference TRBV29-1 and TRBJ2-5): SAVISQKPSRDICQRGTSLTIQCQVDSQVTMMFWYRQQPGQSLTLIATANQGSEATYESGFVIDKFPISRPNLTFSTLTVSNMSPEDSSIYLCSVQTSGGPQETQYFGPGTRLLVL.

This clone appeared once. V usage is TRBV3-1 (or the pseudogene TRBV3-2) and J usage is TRBJ2-2; D gene uncertain. The CDR3 loop spans 12 amino acids. The germline V gene encodes CDR1 LGHDT and CDR2 YNNKEL (reference sequence). V was pared by 2 bases and J by 7 bases, with 5 bases between. The CDR3 nucleotides are TGTGCCAGCAGCCAACCCTTCGGGGAGCTGTTTTTT. Translated, it gives CASSQPFGELFF.

The chain links TRBV5-6 to TRBJ2-3; TRBD2 matches 10 bases. The CDR3 consists of 16 residues. The V gene end was trimmed by 0 bases and the J gene end by 10 bases; junction bases not matched to a gene: 11. Per germline, CDR1 SGHDT and CDR2 YYEEEE. The CDR3 loop reads CASSLDASGGPRSQYF. CDR3 in DNA: TGTGCCAGCAGCTTGGATGCTAGCGGGGGCCCGAGGTCGCAGTATTTT. The full variable domain, in which reference TRBV5-6 and TRBJ2-3 provide the parts outside the CDR3, is DAGVTQSPTHLIKTRGQQVTLRCSPKSGHDTVSWYQQALGQGPQFIFQYYEEEERQRGNFPDRFSGHQFPNYSSELNVNALLLGDSALYLCASSLDASGGPRSQYFGPGTRLTVL.

The chain recombines TRBV2 with TRBJ2-3; tentative D call: TRBD2 (5 bases). V lost 2 bases, J lost 6 bases, and 15 bases lay in between. The germline V gene has CDR1 SNHLY and CDR2 FYNNEI. The CDR3 is 15 residues long. Here the CDR3 reads CASSELRRGWDTQYF. The CDR3 DNA reads TGTGCCAGCAGTGAACTTCGCCGCGGGTGGGATACGCAGTATTTT.

This chain links TRBV11-2 with TRBJ2-7; 7 nucleotides match TRBD1. The germline CDR1 and CDR2 sequences are SGHAT and FQNNGV. Trimming cost V 6 bases and J 3 bases; bases outside gene matches: 5. This CDR3 region has 13 residues. CDR3 protein: CASRASGGYEQYF. CDR3 coding DNA: TGTGCCAGCAGAGCCTCAGGGGGCTACGAGCAGTACTTC.

This rearrangement joins TRBV12-3 or TRBV12-4 to TRBJ1-1, with TRBD1 identical over 7 bases. Losses at the gene ends were 4 bases for V and 4 bases for J; bases not matched to a gene: 3. The CDR3 runs to 13 residues. The CDR3 bases are TGTGCCAGCAGTTCCGACAGGGCCACTGAAGCTTTCTTT. Encoded protein: CASSSDRATEAFF.

Details on this clone: Other DNA sequences of this sample code for an identical CDR3. V usage is TRBV5-1 and J usage is TRBJ1-1, with 7 bases fitting TRBD1. V lost 2 bases and J lost 3; bases outside the gene matches: 7. The CDR3 has 15 residues. CDR1 is SGHRS, CDR2 YFSETQ, per germline. For the CDR3, the DNA is TGCGCCAGCAGCTTAAGACAGGGAGCGGACACTGAAGCTTTCTTT. Translation: CASSLRQGADTEAFF.